Following are 19 T cell receptor beta chains from one sample sequenced in a study of read filtering for tumor transcriptome and immune sequencing. This library used approximately 370 ng RNA and molecular barcoded adaptors spanning alpha/delta and beta/gamma chains. One entry per CDR3 protein, called by TCRdb with MiXCR from the reads. This table has about 63,000 distinct CDR3 sequences, about 15% appearing once. Sequencing was performed on a population of CD138-negative cells sorted from bone marrow. These receptors all stem from a donor over 35 with multiple myeloma.

At least ten counts were recorded for this clonotype. This chain joins TRBV14 and TRBJ2-3; D gene ambiguous. The V and J ends lost 1 base and 8 bases respectively, with 16 bases between them. CDR1 is SGHDN, CDR2 FVKESK, per germline. The CDR3 has 15 amino acids. CDR3 sequence (DNA): TGTGCCAGCAGCCAAGTTCGCGGCTCCCCCAGTACGCAGTATTTT. It is translated as CASSQVRGSPSTQYF.

On this clonotype itself: The junction departs from the called germline gene at one end, perhaps through a read error. V usage is TRBV11-2 and J usage is TRBJ2-1; D remains ambiguous. The CDR3 contains 12 residues. Germline V gene data show CDR1 as SGHAT and CDR2 as FQNNGV. This CDR3 reads CASSLGYTEQFF. CDR3 in DNA: TGTGCCAGCAGCTTAGGGTACACTGAGCAGTTCTTC.

This clonotype was recorded many times. CDR3 residues: CAITAREYHEQFF. In DNA, the CDR3 is TGTGCCATCACGGCGCGGGAGTACCATGAGCAGTTCTTC. The chain is built from TRBV10-3 and TRBJ2-1, with 7 bases fitting TRBD2. This CDR3 has 13 amino acids. The V gene end was trimmed by 7 bases and the J gene end by 8 bases; junction bases not matched to a gene: 8. Per the germline V gene, CDR1 is ENHRY and CDR2 is SYGVKD.

This clonotype showed up just a few times. With a much larger clone just one base away, this may be a read error. The genes are TRBV20-1 and TRBJ2-7; D gene uncertain. This CDR3 has 13 residues. The germline gives CDR1 DFQATT, CDR2 SNEGSKA (reference sequence). This CDR3 reads CSARHPALYEQHF. CDR3 coding DNA: TGCAGTGCTAGACACCCGGCCCTCTACGAGCAGCACTTC.

This clonotype was detected many times. The chain employs TRBV7-2 and TRBJ2-1; D gene unclear. Deletions cut 3 bases from V and 8 bases from J, with 8 bases between. Germline values: CDR1 SGHTA, CDR2 FQGNSA. This CDR3 contains 12 residues. The CDR3 nucleotides read TGTGCCAGCAGCTTCACCTTGGATGAGCAGTTCTTC. It encodes CASSFTLDEQFF.

The sample holds a few counts of this clonotype. The rearrangement links TRBV11-2 to TRBJ2-6; D ambiguous. CDR3 size: 19 residues. The V gene's germline CDR1 is SGHAT and CDR2 FQNNGV. With 0 bases removed from V and 1 base from J, the gap between germline ends came to 16 bases. In DNA, the CDR3 is TGTGCCAGCAGCTTAGATTACATTGGAGAAACATCTGGGGCCAACGTCCTGACTTTC. This sequence encodes CASSLDYIGETSGANVLTF. Complete variable domain (other parts from reference TRBV11-2 and TRBJ2-6): EAGVAQSPRYKIIEKRQSVAFWCNPISGHATLYWYQQILGQGPKLLIQFQNNGVVDDSQLPKDRFSAERLKGVDSTLKIQPAKLEDSAVYLCASSLDYIGETSGANVLTFGAGSRLTVL.

V is TRBV27 and J is TRBJ1-3; D gene ambiguous. The germline gives CDR1 MNHEY, CDR2 SMNVEV (reference sequence). Deletions cut 5 bases from V and 2 bases from J, with 10 bases between. The CDR3 covers 14 residues. The CDR3 DNA sequence: TGTGCCAGCAGTCCGATAATTCCTGGAAACACCATATATTTT. It encodes CASSPIIPGNTIYF.

This clonotype was recorded many times. The J gene is TRBJ2-7, the V gene TRBV20-1; 13 nucleotides match TRBD2. This CDR3 has 13 amino acids. V lost 5 bases, J lost 9 bases, and 7 bases stayed unmatched. CDR1 is DFQATT, CDR2 SNEGSKA, per germline (reference sequence). This CDR3 is CSASWTSGRGQYF. The CDR3 DNA is TGCAGTGCTTCTTGGACTAGCGGGAGAGGGCAGTACTTC.

This clonotype was seen many times. The genes are TRBV12-3 or TRBV12-4 and TRBJ2-6; TRBD2 matches 7 bases. Unmatched junction bases numbered 12, after V lost 6 bases and J lost 4 bases. This CDR3 contains 17 residues. CDR3 sequence reads: CASRYSGVSGGANVLTF. DNA of the CDR3: TGTGCCAGCAGGTACAGCGGGGTGTCGGGGGGGGCCAACGTCCTGACTTTC.

This clonotype was recorded at least ten times. The chain has TRBV20-1 and TRBJ2-7; TRBD1 matches 9 bases. Looked up from germline, CDR1 is DFQATT and CDR2 is SNEGSKA (reference sequence). The CDR3 extends over 14 amino acids. Losses at the gene ends were 3 bases for V and 3 bases for J; bases not matched to a gene: 6. The CDR3 bases are TGCAGTGCTAGTGCGGGGACAGGGTTCTACGAGCAGTACTTC. Translating gives CSASAGTGFYEQYF.

This clonotype has ten or more counts. J is TRBJ2-3 and V is TRBV20-1; 13 bases agree with TRBD2. Germline CDR1 DFQATT, CDR2 SNEGSKA (reference sequence). Trimming cost V 1 base and J 2 bases; bases outside gene matches: 12. This CDR3 comprises 19 residues. The CDR3: CSARVGTSGRAADTDTQYF. The CDR3 DNA is TGCAGTGCTAGAGTCGGCACTAGCGGGAGGGCCGCGGACACAGATACGCAGTATTTT.

Ten or more counts support this clonotype. The V and J genes are TRBV6-1 and TRBJ2-1; 7 positions agree with TRBD1. V shed 4 bases and J 9 bases; nucleotides not matched to a gene: 9. This CDR3 region has 14 residues. Germline CDR1 MNHNS, CDR2 SASEGT. CDR3 nucleotide sequence: TGTGCCAGCAGTGCGTACACAGGGGTGAGTGAGCAGTTCTTC. Amino acid sequence: CASSAYTGVSEQFF.

This chain connects TRBV7-9 to TRBJ2-7; 10 nucleotides match TRBD1. The length of the CDR3 is 15 residues. From germline, CDR1 is SEHNR and CDR2 FQNEAQ (reference sequence). The ends lost 5 bases at V and 2 bases at J; junction bases unmatched: 6. Here the CDR3 DNA reads TGTGCCAGCAGCCCTAGGGACAGGGGAACCTACGAGCAGTACTTC. Its translation is CASSPRDRGTYEQYF.

This clonotype was seen at least ten times. J is TRBJ1-5 and V is TRBV7-2; 8 positions agree with TRBD1. From germline, CDR1 is SGHTA and CDR2 FQGNSA. J lost 4 bases, V lost 5 bases, and 7 bases had no gene match. The CDR3 covers 15 residues. The CDR3 DNA sequence: TGTGCCAGCAGCCCAGGGGGACAGGCAAATCAGCCCCAGCATTTT. This encodes CASSPGGQANQPQHF. The full variable domain, completed using reference TRBV7-2 and TRBJ1-5, is GAGVSQSPSNKVTEKGKDVELRCDPISGHTALYWYRQSLGQGLEFLIYFQGNSAPDKSGLPSDRFSAERTGGSVSTLTIQRTQQEDSAVYLCASSPGGQANQPQHFGDGTRLSIL.

This clonotype was seen many times. The chain has TRBV29-1 and TRBJ2-5, with a weak D call TRBD2 (5 bases). The CDR3 is 13 amino acids. The V and J ends lost 7 bases and 2 bases respectively, with 14 bases between them. Per the germline V gene, CDR1 is SQVTM and CDR2 is ANQGSEA. CDR3 coding DNA: TGCAGCGCGTATCCGGGATTACAAGAGACCCAGTACTTC. Residues: CSAYPGLQETQYF. Full variable domain (missing parts from reference TRBV29-1 and TRBJ2-5): SAVISQKPSRDICQRGTSLTIQCQVDSQVTMMFWYRQQPGQSLTLIATANQGSEATYESGFVIDKFPISRPNLTFSTLTVSNMSPEDSSIYLCSAYPGLQETQYFGPGTRLLVL.

This clonotype was seen many times. The rearrangement links TRBV6-6 to TRBJ2-7; D gene unclear. The germline gives CDR1 MNHNY, CDR2 SVGAGI (reference sequence). The CDR3 totals 11 residues. With 6 bases removed from V and 5 bases from J, the gap between germline ends came to 8 bases. The CDR3 DNA reads TGTGCCAGCAGCCCCCTTAACGAGCAGTACTTC. Its translation: CASSPLNEQYF.

V is TRBV9 and J is TRBJ2-7, with TRBD2 as a possible D gene (5 bases). Germline assignment: CDR1 SGDLS and CDR2 YYNGEE. Trimming cost V 0 bases and J 3 bases, with 13 bases left between them. This CDR3 has 15 amino acids. The CDR3 here is CASSVEDSGVYEQYF. The CDR3 DNA reads TGTGCCAGCAGCGTAGAGGACTCCGGAGTCTACGAGCAGTACTTC.

This clonotype was seen ten or more times. The chain is built from TRBV6-6 and TRBJ2-7; the D gene could be TRBD1 or TRBD2 (5 bases each). V was shortened by 5 bases and J by 2 bases, with 19 bases between the two germline ends. The CDR3 extends over 16 amino acids. Germline lookup yields CDR1 MNHNY and CDR2 SVGAGI (reference sequence). The CDR3 protein is CASSGRMGGGTYEQYF. The CDR3 bases are TGTGCCAGCAGTGGGAGAATGGGTGGGGGTACCTACGAGCAGTACTTC.

This clonotype was detected many times. The genes are TRBV5-1 and TRBJ2-7, with D possibly being TRBD2 (6 bases). Per germline, CDR1 SGHRS and CDR2 YFSETQ. Trimming pared 0 bases from V and 2 bases from J, leaving 9 bases between. The CDR3 is 14 amino acids. CDR3: CASSLGDFTYEQYF. Written as DNA, the CDR3 is TGCGCCAGCAGCTTGGGGGACTTCACCTACGAGCAGTACTTC.